The 19 T cell receptor beta chains listed next were all sequenced from one sample in a study of early T cells in non-severe SARS-CoV-2 infection. MiXCR, applied by TCRdb to the 5' RACE reads, yields one record per CDR3 protein. In the table there are 45,000 to 65,000 distinct CDR3 sequences, about 12% of which are singletons. The specimen comprised whole blood, sampled at baseline. The origin of the receptors is an adult who was a healthcare worker with PCR-confirmed SARS-CoV-2 infection or an uninfected control (not recorded which).

This clonotype is labeled as medium-sized (0.01 to 0.1%). The chain has TRBV4-3 and TRBJ2-7; D possibly matches TRBD1 or TRBD2 (5 bases each). The CDR3 is made up of 16 amino acids. V lost 4 bases and J lost 4, with 20 bases in between. Germline CDR1 reads LGHNA; CDR2 reads YSLEER. The CDR3 is CASSRNFRDPRYEQYF. The CDR3 bases are TGCGCCAGCAGCCGCAACTTCCGGGACCCAAGATACGAGCAGTACTTC.

This clonotype showed up just a few times. The genes are TRBV6-2 or TRBV6-3 and TRBJ2-7; 10 positions agree with TRBD2. CDR1 and CDR2 from the germline V gene are MNHEY and SVGEGT. The CDR3 is 17 amino acids. After removal of 0 bases from V and 3 bases from J, the junction contained 8 bases not matched to a gene. The CDR3 bases are TGTGCCAGCAGTTACTCGACTAGTCTAGCGGGAGTCTACGAGCAGTACTTC. As protein: CASSYSTSLAGVYEQYF.

The table lists this clonotype with many counts. This chain joins TRBV20-1 and TRBJ2-3, with 9 bases that match TRBD2. J lost 6 bases, V lost 0 bases, and 10 bases had no gene match. This CDR3 has 16 amino acids. Germline V gives CDR1 DFQATT, CDR2 SNEGSKA (reference sequence). CDR3 sequence (DNA): TGCAGTGCTAGAGAATCTAGCGGGACTGAGGGGGATACGCAGTATTTT. Amino acid sequence: CSARESSGTEGDTQYF.

This clonotype was detected only a few times. This chain joins TRBV6-1 and TRBJ2-2; D call uncertain. The V end lost 7 bases, the J end lost 4 bases, and 7 bases lay between the germline ends. CDR3 size: 12 residues. Per germline, CDR1 MNHNS and CDR2 SASEGT. CDR3 loop: CASTSFTGELFF. CDR3 in DNA: TGTGCCAGCACCTCCTTCACCGGGGAGCTGTTTTTT.

This chain uses TRBV6-6 with TRBJ2-5, with a tentative D call TRBD2 (6 bases). V lost 4 bases and J lost 0, with 15 bases in between. This CDR3 has 16 residues. CDR1 and CDR2 from the germline V gene are MNHNY and SVGAGI (reference sequence). CDR3 bases: TGTGCCAGCAGTTCCCCCTCGGGGGTGTACCAAGAGACCCAGTACTTC. As protein: CASSSPSGVYQETQYF.

This clonotype was found a few times. The chain combines TRBV19 with TRBJ2-1, with 9 bases aligning to TRBD2. The trim removed 5 bases at V and 0 bases at J, leaving 17 bases unmatched. The CDR3 loop spans 20 amino acids. Germline V gene data show CDR1 as LNHDA and CDR2 as SQIVND (reference sequence). The CDR3 is CASSRRAGGPSFSSYNEQFF. DNA for the CDR3: TGTGCCAGTAGTCGCCGGGCGGGAGGGCCAAGCTTTAGCTCCTACAATGAGCAGTTCTTC.

This chain links TRBV6-2 or TRBV6-3 with TRBJ1-2, with a tentative D call TRBD1 (5 bases). In germline, CDR1 is MNHEY, CDR2 SVGEGT. V was shortened by 6 bases and J by 8 bases, with 22 bases between the two germline ends. The CDR3 loop spans 15 amino acids. CDR3 protein: CASSDTLSGAQGYTF. The CDR3 region has the DNA TGTGCCAGCAGCGATACCCTCTCCGGGGCGCAAGGCTACACCTTC.

This clonotype was counted only a few times. The chain links TRBV28 to TRBJ1-5, with D unclear. The germline CDR1 and CDR2 sequences are MDHEN and SYDVKM. There are 13 residues in the CDR3. V lost 4 bases and J lost 3, with 7 bases in between. Here the CDR3 DNA reads TGTGCCAGCAGTTCGGGAAACAATCAGCCCCAGCATTTT. It is translated as CASSSGNNQPQHF.

The chain employs TRBV6-5 and TRBJ1-5; perhaps TRBD1 as D (6 bases). Germline V gene data show CDR1 as MNHEY and CDR2 as SVGAGI. The CDR3 is made up of 15 amino acids. The V end lost 5 bases, the J end lost 4 bases, and 15 bases lay between the germline ends. CDR3 coding DNA: TGTGCCAGCAGTACGGTTGCAGGGGCGAATCAGCCCCAGCATTTT. Translation: CASSTVAGANQPQHF.

The rearrangement joins TRBV12-3 or TRBV12-4 to TRBJ1-2, with 9 bases fitting TRBD1. The CDR3 totals 19 residues. Losses at the gene ends were 6 bases for V and 2 bases for J; bases not matched to a gene: 19. The chain's CDR3 is CASSLGLSPGGQGNYGYTF. The DNA for the CDR3 is TGTGCCAGCAGCCTAGGACTTTCCCCGGGTGGACAGGGGAACTATGGCTACACCTTC.

The CDR3 sequence is CASSPTRGGNQPQHF. The CDR3 bases are TGTGCCAGCAGTCCAACCAGGGGAGGCAATCAGCCCCAGCATTTT. This chain joins TRBV6-2 or TRBV6-3 and TRBJ1-5; tentatively, D is TRBD1 (6 bases). The V gene lost 5 bases and the J gene lost 2 bases, with 13 bases spanning the gap. The germline V gene encodes CDR1 MNHEY and CDR2 SVGEGT. The CDR3 runs to 15 residues.

The table lists this clonotype with a few counts. The chain links TRBV5-6 to TRBJ2-7, with 7 bases identical to TRBD1. In germline, CDR1 is SGHDT, CDR2 YYEEEE. This CDR3 comprises 13 residues. Trimming cost V 6 bases and J 5 bases; bases outside gene matches: 8. DNA of the CDR3: TGTGCCAGCACCATGAGAGGGGGCCACGAGCAGTACTTC. This encodes CASTMRGGHEQYF.

This clonotype has only a few counts. The chain recombines TRBV12-5 with TRBJ2-1, with TRBD2 matching 10 bases. V was clipped by 3 bases and J by 7 bases; unmatched bases: 15. The CDR3 has 18 amino acids. CDR1 and CDR2 from the germline V gene are LGHNT and FRNRAP. CDR3: CASGFFLFSSGSRNEQFF. As DNA, the CDR3 is TGTGCTAGTGGTTTTTTTCTCTTCTCTAGCGGGAGCAGGAATGAGCAGTTCTTC.

Only a few counts were recorded for this clonotype. The chain combines TRBV28 with TRBJ2-7; D gene uncertain. This CDR3 region has 15 residues. V was shortened by 0 bases and J by 7 bases, with 16 bases between the two germline ends. CDR1 is MDHEN and CDR2 is SYDVKM in the germline V gene. DNA of the CDR3: TGTGCCAGCAGTTTATGGTCGGAAACCCTTGGGGAGCAGTACTTC. It codes for CASSLWSETLGEQYF.

This clonotype is judged medium-sized. The rearrangement links TRBV6-4 to TRBJ2-3; 12 positions agree with TRBD1. Trimming removed 3 bases from V and 5 bases from J; junction bases left unmatched: 3. Germline V gene sequence: CDR1 MRHNA, CDR2 SNTAGT. This CDR3 contains 15 residues. In DNA, the CDR3 is TGTGCCAGCAGTGAGGGGACAGGGGGCCTAGATACGCAGTATTTT. Translation: CASSEGTGGLDTQYF.

This clonotype showed up just a few times. J is TRBJ2-1 and V is TRBV2; a weak D match, TRBD2 (5 bases). V dropped 7 bases and J dropped 2 bases, with 15 bases sitting between them. CDR1 and CDR2 from the germline V gene are SNHLY and FYNNEI. This CDR3 spans 15 amino acids. The CDR3 is CASTEGSVTYNEQFF. The CDR3, as DNA: TGTGCCAGCACTGAGGGCAGCGTAACCTACAATGAGCAGTTCTTC.

In this sample, this clonotype turned up a few times. In DNA, the CDR3 is TGTGCCAGCAGCCAGGGGACGGAGACCCAGTACTTC. Translating it yields CASSQGTETQYF. The chain joins TRBV7-8 to TRBJ2-5, with D tentatively TRBD1 (6 bases). CDR3 size: 12 residues. Germline-derived CDR1 and CDR2 are SGHVS and FQNEAQ. The V and J ends lost 5 bases and 5 bases respectively, with 9 bases between them.

This clonotype was observed a handful of times. The V gene is TRBV5-1, the J gene TRBJ2-5, with 8 bases aligning to TRBD1. V shed 4 bases, J shed 2 bases, and the junction held 4 bases outside the gene matches. There are 14 residues in the CDR3. CDR1 and CDR2 (germline): SGHRS, YFSETQ. The CDR3 is CASSRDRSQETQYF. The CDR3 region has the DNA TGCGCCAGCAGCAGGGACAGGAGTCAAGAGACCCAGTACTTC.

The chain uses TRBV6-2 or TRBV6-3 and TRBJ2-4; D unresolved. CDR1 MNHEY and CDR2 SVGEGT come from the germline V gene. V gave up 8 bases and J gave up 7 bases, with 12 bases separating them. CDR3 length equals 12 residues. CDR3 region: CASGPKSNIQYF. CDR3 nucleotide sequence: TGTGCCAGCGGACCAAAATCCAACATTCAGTACTTC.